These T cell receptor beta chains were read from a single sample in a study of neurological immune-mediated disorders. One entry per CDR3 protein, called by TCRdb with MiXCR from the 5' RACE reads. The data show approximately 77,000 distinct CDR3 sequences, around 9.9% seen once. Sequencing was carried out using PBMCs. These receptors were taken from a middle-aged man in good health. Each CDR3 is given with its conserved first and last residue. The D gene is left open where the match is weak. Clone sizes are given selectively: once, few, many, or a class where the clone is expanded.

v_gene,d_gene,abundance,j_gene,CDR3nt,CDR3aa
TRBV7-9,TRBD1,many,TRBJ1-4,TGTGCCAGCAACCCGACAGGGGGCATTGAAAAACTGTTTTTT,CASNPTGGIEKLFF
TRBV7-9,NA,NA,TRBJ2-3,TGTGCCAGCAGCTTTGGAGGGGCCCATGGTGCAGATACGCAGTATTTT,CASSFGGAHGADTQYF
TRBV7-9,NA,many,TRBJ2-7,TGTGCCAGCAGCTCCCGGAGCGGGCCGTACGAGCAGTACTTC,CASSSRSGPYEQYF
TRBV5-5,TRBD1,many,TRBJ1-1,TGTGCCAGCACCCCCCTAAAGGGGGCGAGGACTGAAGCTTTCTTT,CASTPLKGARTEAFF
TRBV4-3,NA,many,TRBJ1-6,TGCGCCAGCAGCCAAGATGGCAAGGGTGATTCACCCCTCCACTTT,CASSQDGKGDSPLHF
TRBV11-1,TRBD1,many,TRBJ2-3,TGTGCCAGCAGTGAGGACAGGGGGTGCGCGTATTTT,CASSEDRGCAYF
TRBV12-3/TRBV12-4,NA,many,TRBJ2-3,TGTGCCAGCACCCCCTTTGAGCCAGATACGCAGTATTTT,CASTPFEPDTQYF
TRBV28,NA,many,TRBJ2-5,TGTGCCAGCAGTTTTTCGCGGGGAGGTGAGACCCAGTACTTC,CASSFSRGGETQYF
TRBV5-1,TRBD1,many,TRBJ1-2,TGCGCCAGCAGCTCGACAAAACAGGGGGGGGACTATGGCTACACCTTC,CASSSTKQGGDYGYTF
TRBV6-2/TRBV6-3,TRBD1,many,TRBJ2-7,TGTGCCAGCAGTTACCCCCGAACAGGGGGCGGGCGCGAGCAGTACTTC,CASSYPRTGGGREQYF
TRBV15,NA,many,TRBJ2-1,TGTGCCACCAGCACCTATAGCGGCAGCTCCTACAATGAGCAGTTCTTC,CATSTYSGSSYNEQFF
TRBV11-2,TRBD2,few,TRBJ2-1,TGTGCCAGCAGCGGTAGCGGGAACAATGAGCAGTTCTTC,CASSGSGNNEQFF
TRBV12-3/TRBV12-4,NA,NA,TRBJ2-5,TGTGCCAGCAGCCTACAAGGAAATATCCAAGAGACCCAGTACTTC,CASSLQGNIQETQYF
TRBV27,NA,many,TRBJ2-4,TGTGCCAGCAGTACAGTAGCCAAAAACATTCAGTACTTC,CASSTVAKNIQYF
TRBV6-5,NA,many,TRBJ2-2,TGTGCCAGCAGTTACTCTGGTAGCGCCAACACCGGGGAGCTGTTTTTT,CASSYSGSANTGELFF
TRBV5-1,NA,many,TRBJ2-7,TGCGCCAGCAGCTTTGCAGGGGTAAGCTACGAGCAGTACTTC,CASSFAGVSYEQYF
TRBV9,TRBD2,many,TRBJ2-3,TGTGCCAGCAGCGTAGGGGGTAGCGGGGTTGATACGCAGTATTTT,CASSVGGSGVDTQYF
TRBV28,NA,many,TRBJ2-2,TGTGCCAGCAATGTAATTACCGGGGAGCTGTTTTTT,CASNVITGELFF
TRBV4-2,NA,many,TRBJ2-4,TGTGCCAGCAGCCAAGGGTCAGGGGAAGTAAACATTCAGTACTTC,CASSQGSGEVNIQYF
TRBV3-1,NA,many,TRBJ1-1,TGTGCCAGCAGCCAAATGGGCAGGGAAAATACTGAAGCTTTCTTT,CASSQMGRENTEAFF
TRBV6-1,NA,many,TRBJ1-4,TGTGCCAGCACCAAAAGGGCAACTGAAAAACTGTTTTTT,CASTKRATEKLFF
TRBV19,TRBD2,many,TRBJ2-3,TGTGCCAGTAGTACCGGCGGGAGGGCTGGAGATACGCAGTATTTT,CASSTGGRAGDTQYF
TRBV20-1,NA,few,TRBJ1-4,TGCAGTGCCGAGAAGGGGCAGAATGAAAAACTGTTTTTT,CSAEKGQNEKLFF
TRBV18,TRBD2,many,TRBJ2-2,TGTGCCACCAGGACTAGCGGTAACACCGGGGAGCTGTTTTTT,CATRTSGNTGELFF
TRBV25-1,TRBD2,NA,TRBJ2-7,TGTGCCAGCAAGTACCCCGGGACTAGCGGGAGAGGAGTCTACGAGCAGTACTTC,CASKYPGTSGRGVYEQYF
TRBV10-3,NA,many,TRBJ2-5,TGTGCCATCAGTGAGTCGACTCCCGGACAATTGGAGACCCAGTACTTC,CAISESTPGQLETQYF
TRBV7-8,NA,many,TRBJ1-5,TGTGCCAGCAGCTTCCAGACTGGCCCAGGTGGCAATCAGCCCCAGCATTTT,CASSFQTGPGGNQPQHF
TRBV27,NA,few,TRBJ2-2,TGTGCCAGCAGTTTTTACGGGACGGGGAACACCGGGGAGCTGTTTTTT,CASSFYGTGNTGELFF
TRBV27,TRBD1,many,TRBJ1-6,TGTGCCAGCAATCGACAGGGGAATTCACCCCTCCACTTT,CASNRQGNSPLHF
TRBV12-3/TRBV12-4,TRBD2,few,TRBJ2-1,TGTGCCAGCAGTCCCGGGACTAGCGGGGTCTCGGATGAGCAGTTCTTC,CASSPGTSGVSDEQFF
TRBV27,TRBD2,many,TRBJ2-7,TGTGCCAGCAGTGCCTCGGGACTAGCGGCCTACGAGCAGTACTTC,CASSASGLAAYEQYF
TRBV28,NA,many,TRBJ2-7,TGTGCCAGCAGCCCTACCCGGGACACCTTGAACCACGAGCAGTACTTC,CASSPTRDTLNHEQYF
TRBV7-7,NA,many,TRBJ2-7,TGTGCCAGCAGCTTAAGGGGAAAGGCCCTCGGGTACGAGCAGTACTTC,CASSLRGKALGYEQYF
TRBV7-2,NA,many,TRBJ2-5,TGTGCCAGCAGCGTCAAGGGAGGCGGAGAGACCCAGTACTTC,CASSVKGGGETQYF
TRBV7-2,NA,many,TRBJ1-1,TGTGCCAGCAGCTTCGGCTTTCCCAGGAACACTGAAGCTTTCTTT,CASSFGFPRNTEAFF
TRBV5-1,TRBD1,many,TRBJ1-1,TGCGCCAGCAGCTACGGAGGGGGCCCCGAGGAAGCTTTCTTT,CASSYGGGPEEAFF
TRBV14,TRBD1,many,TRBJ2-1,TGTGCCAGCAGCCAATGGGGGACAGTAAGTAATGAGCAGTTCTTC,CASSQWGTVSNEQFF
TRBV29-1,NA,many,TRBJ2-5,TGCAGCGTGGGGGGATACCGGGACTACCAAGAGACCCAGTACTTC,CSVGGYRDYQETQYF
TRBV27,TRBD2,few,TRBJ2-1,TGTGCCAGCAGTTTATCGTTTACTTGGGGACTAGGATTTAGGGATGAGCAGTTCTTC,CASSLSFTWGLGFRDEQFF
TRBV6-2/TRBV6-3,NA,many,TRBJ2-5,TGTGCCAGCAGGGCGACTAGTCGAGAGACCCAGTACTTC,CASRATSRETQYF
TRBV7-9,NA,NA,TRBJ2-7,TGTGCCATTAGCTTAGGCAGGTTTCAGGAGCAGTACTTC,CAISLGRFQEQYF
TRBV20-1,TRBD2,many,TRBJ2-3,TGCAGTGCTAGAGATTTGGAAGGGCGGGGGAGCACAGATACGCAGTATTTT,CSARDLEGRGSTDTQYF
TRBV20-1,NA,many,TRBJ2-3,TGCAGTGCCCCCGACAGGAGAGATTTTTTTGCGGATACGCAGTATTTT,CSAPDRRDFFADTQYF
TRBV20-1,TRBD2,many,TRBJ2-3,TGCAGTGCCCGACACGGACTAGCGGGTGATACGCAGTATTTT,CSARHGLAGDTQYF
TRBV11-1,NA,many,TRBJ1-1,TGTGCCAGCAGCTCTCTCGCGTTGGGGAACACTGAAGCTTTCTTT,CASSSLALGNTEAFF
TRBV5-1,NA,many,TRBJ2-1,TGCGCCAGCACATTGGCCTTTAATGAGCAGTTCTTC,CASTLAFNEQFF
TRBV10-3,TRBD1,many,TRBJ1-1,TGTGCCATCAGCACAGGGGAAAACACTGAAGCTTTCTTT,CAISTGENTEAFF
TRBV4-1,TRBD2,many,TRBJ2-3,TGCGCCAGCAGCCAAGAATGGGACAGCGGGGGGCCCTCGACAGATACGCAGTATTTT,CASSQEWDSGGPSTDTQYF
TRBV28,NA,many,TRBJ2-7,TGTGCCAGCAGTTTATTAAGTACAGGGAGTTACGAGCAGTACTTC,CASSLLSTGSYEQYF